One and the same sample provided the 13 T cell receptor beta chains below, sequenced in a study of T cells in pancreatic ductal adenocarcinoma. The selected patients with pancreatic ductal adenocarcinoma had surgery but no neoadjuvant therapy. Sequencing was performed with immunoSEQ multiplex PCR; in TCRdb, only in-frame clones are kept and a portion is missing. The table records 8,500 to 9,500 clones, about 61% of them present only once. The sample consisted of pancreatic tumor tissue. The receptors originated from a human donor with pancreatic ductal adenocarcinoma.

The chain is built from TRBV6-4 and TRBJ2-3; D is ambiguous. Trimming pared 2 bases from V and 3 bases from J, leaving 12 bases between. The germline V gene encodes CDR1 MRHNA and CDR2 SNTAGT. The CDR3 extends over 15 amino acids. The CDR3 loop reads CASSDVAGGTDTQYF. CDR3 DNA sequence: TGTGCCAGCAGTGACGTGGCCGGTGGGACAGATACGCAGTATTTT.

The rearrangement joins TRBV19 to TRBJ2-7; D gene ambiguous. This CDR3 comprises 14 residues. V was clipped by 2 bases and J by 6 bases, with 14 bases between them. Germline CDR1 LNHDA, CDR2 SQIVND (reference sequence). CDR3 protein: CASSIFGSVGEQYF. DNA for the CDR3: TGTGCCAGTAGTATATTCGGGTCGGTAGGCGAGCAGTACTTC.

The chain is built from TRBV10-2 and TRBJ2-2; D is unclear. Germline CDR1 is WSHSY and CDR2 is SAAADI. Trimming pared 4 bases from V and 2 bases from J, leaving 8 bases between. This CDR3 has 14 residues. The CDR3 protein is CASSVRLNTGELFF. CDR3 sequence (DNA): TGCGCCAGCAGTGTACGACTCAACACCGGGGAGCTGTTTTTT.

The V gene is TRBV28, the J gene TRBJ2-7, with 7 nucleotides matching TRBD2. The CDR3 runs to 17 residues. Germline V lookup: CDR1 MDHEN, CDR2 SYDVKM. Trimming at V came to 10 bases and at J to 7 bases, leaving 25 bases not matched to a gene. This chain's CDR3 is CATRRVWGGVHLGEQYF. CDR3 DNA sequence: TGTGCCACTCGGAGGGTATGGGGGGGAGTCCACCTAGGTGAGCAGTACTTC.

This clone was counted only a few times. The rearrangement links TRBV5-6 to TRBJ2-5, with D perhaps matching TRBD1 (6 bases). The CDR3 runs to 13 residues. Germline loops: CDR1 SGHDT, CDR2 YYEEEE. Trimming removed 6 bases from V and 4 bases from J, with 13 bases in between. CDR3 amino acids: CASTRNRVETQYF. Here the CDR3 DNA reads TGTGCCAGCACCCGGAACAGGGTAGAGACCCAGTACTTC. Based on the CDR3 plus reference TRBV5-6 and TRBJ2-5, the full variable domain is DAGVTQSPTHLIKTRGQQVTLRCSPKSGHDTVSWYQQALGQGPQFIFQYYEEEERQRGNFPDRFSGHQFPNYSSELNVNALLLGDSALYLCASTRNRVETQYFGPGTRLLVL.

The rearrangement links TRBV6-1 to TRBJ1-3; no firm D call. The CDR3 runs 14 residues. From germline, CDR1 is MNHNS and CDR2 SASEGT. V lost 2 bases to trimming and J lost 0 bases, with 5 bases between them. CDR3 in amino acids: CASSEYVSGNTIYF. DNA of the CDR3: TGTGCCAGCAGTGAATATGTCTCTGGAAACACCATATATTTT.

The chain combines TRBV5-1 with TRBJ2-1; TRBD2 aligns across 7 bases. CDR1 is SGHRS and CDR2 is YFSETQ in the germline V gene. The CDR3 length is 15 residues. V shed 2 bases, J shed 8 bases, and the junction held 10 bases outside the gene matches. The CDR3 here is CASSFRTSDVDEQFF. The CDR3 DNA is TGCGCCAGCAGCTTCCGGACTAGTGATGTCGATGAGCAGTTCTTC.

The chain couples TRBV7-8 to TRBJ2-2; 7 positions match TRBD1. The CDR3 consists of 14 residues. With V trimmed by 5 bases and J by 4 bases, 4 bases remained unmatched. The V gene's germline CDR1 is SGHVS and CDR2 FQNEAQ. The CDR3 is CASSKTGATGELFF. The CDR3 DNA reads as TGTGCCAGCAGCAAAACAGGGGCCACCGGGGAGCTGTTTTTT.

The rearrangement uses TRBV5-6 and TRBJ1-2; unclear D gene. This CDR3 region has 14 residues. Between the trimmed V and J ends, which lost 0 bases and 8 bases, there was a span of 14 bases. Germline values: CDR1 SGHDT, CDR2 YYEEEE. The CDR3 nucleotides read TGTGCCAGCAGCTTGGTTACGGTTTCGCGCGGCTACACCTTC. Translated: CASSLVTVSRGYTF.

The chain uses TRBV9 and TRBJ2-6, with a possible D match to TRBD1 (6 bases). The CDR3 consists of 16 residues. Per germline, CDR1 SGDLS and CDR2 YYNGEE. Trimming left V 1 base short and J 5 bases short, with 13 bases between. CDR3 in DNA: TGTGCCAGCAGCGTATCTCAGGGGCGACGGGCCAACGTCCTGACTTTC. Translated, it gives CASSVSQGRRANVLTF.

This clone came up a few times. This CDR3 is CASNYDGSKRADTQYF. DNA of the CDR3: TGCGCCAGCAACTACGACGGATCCAAAAGGGCAGATACGCAGTATTTT. The genes are TRBV5-2 and TRBJ2-3. TRBV5-2 is labeled a pseudogene. The CDR3 is 16 amino acids.

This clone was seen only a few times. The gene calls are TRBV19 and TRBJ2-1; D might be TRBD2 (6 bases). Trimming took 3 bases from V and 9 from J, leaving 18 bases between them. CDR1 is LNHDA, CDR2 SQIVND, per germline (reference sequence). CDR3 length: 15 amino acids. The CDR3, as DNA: TGTGCCAGTAGTATGGGGTCGGGAGCTAGAGGTGAGCAGTTCTTC. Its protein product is CASSMGSGARGEQFF. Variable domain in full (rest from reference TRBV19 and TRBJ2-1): DGGITQSPKYLFRKEGQNVTLSCEQNLNHDAMYWYRQDPGQGLRLIYYSQIVNDFQKGDIAEGYSVSREKKESFPLTVTSAQKNPTAFYLCASSMGSGARGEQFFGPGTRLTVL.

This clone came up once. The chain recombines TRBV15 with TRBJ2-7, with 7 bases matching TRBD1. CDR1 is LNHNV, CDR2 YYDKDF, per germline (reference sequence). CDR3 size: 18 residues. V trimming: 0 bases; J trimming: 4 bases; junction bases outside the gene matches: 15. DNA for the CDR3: TGTGCCACCAGCAGAGATTGGGGGACGCGCAGGGGGATTTACGAGCAGTACTTC. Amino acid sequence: CATSRDWGTRRGIYEQYF.